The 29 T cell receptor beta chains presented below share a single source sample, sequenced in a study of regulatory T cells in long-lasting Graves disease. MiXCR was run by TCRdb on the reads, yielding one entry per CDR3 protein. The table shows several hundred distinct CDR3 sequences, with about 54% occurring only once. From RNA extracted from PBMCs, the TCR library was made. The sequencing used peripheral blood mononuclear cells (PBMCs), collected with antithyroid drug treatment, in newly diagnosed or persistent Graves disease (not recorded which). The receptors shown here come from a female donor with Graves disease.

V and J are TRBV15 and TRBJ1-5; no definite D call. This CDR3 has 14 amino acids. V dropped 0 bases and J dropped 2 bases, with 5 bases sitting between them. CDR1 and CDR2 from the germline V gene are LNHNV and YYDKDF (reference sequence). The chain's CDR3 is CATSRDRGNQPQHF. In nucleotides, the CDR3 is TGTGCCACCAGCAGAGATCGTGGCAATCAGCCCCAGCATTTT.

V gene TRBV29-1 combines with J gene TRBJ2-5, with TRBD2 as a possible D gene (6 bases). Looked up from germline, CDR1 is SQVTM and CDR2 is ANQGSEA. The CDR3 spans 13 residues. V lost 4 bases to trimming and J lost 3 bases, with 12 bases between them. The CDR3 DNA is TGCAGCGTTGGGGGGACTGCTGAAGAGACCCAGTACTTC. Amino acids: CSVGGTAEETQYF.

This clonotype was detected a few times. The CDR3 loop is CSGRQGFGTEAFF. The CDR3 coding sequence is TGCAGCGGACGACAGGGCTTTGGCACTGAAGCTTTCTTT. This chain links TRBV29-1 with TRBJ1-1; 7 nucleotides match TRBD1. The CDR3 spans 13 residues. Germline assignment: CDR1 SQVTM and CDR2 ANQGSEA. V lost 7 bases and J lost 4; bases outside the gene matches: 9.

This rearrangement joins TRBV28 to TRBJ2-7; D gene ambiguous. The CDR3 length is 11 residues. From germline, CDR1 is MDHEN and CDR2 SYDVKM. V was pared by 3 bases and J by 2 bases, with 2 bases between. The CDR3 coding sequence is TGTGCCAGCAGTTTTACCTACGAGCAGTACTTC. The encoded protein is CASSFTYEQYF.

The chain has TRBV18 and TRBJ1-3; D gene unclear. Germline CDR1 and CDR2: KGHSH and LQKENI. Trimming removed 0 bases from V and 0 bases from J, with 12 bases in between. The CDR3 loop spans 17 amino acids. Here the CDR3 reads CASSPPLRPSSGNTIYF. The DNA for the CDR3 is TGTGCCAGCTCACCACCGTTGCGTCCTTCCTCTGGAAACACCATATATTTT.

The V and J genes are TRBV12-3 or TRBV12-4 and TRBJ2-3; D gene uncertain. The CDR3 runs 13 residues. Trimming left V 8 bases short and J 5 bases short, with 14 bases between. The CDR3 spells CASLPQARDTQYF. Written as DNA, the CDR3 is TGTGCCAGCCTCCCCCAGGCGAGAGATACGCAGTATTTT.

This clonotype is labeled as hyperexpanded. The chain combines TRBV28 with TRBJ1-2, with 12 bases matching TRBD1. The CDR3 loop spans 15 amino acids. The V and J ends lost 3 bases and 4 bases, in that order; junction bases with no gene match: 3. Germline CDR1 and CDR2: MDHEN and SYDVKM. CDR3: CASSLGTGGGYGYTF. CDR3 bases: TGTGCCAGCAGTTTGGGGACAGGGGGCGGCTATGGCTACACCTTC.

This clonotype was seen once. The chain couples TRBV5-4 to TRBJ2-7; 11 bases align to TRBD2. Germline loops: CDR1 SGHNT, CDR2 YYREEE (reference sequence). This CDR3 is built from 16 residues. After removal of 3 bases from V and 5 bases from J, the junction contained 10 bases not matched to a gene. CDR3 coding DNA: TGTGCCAGCAGCTCGTTAGCGGGAGGGCCGTCCCACGAGCAGTACTTC. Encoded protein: CASSSLAGGPSHEQYF.

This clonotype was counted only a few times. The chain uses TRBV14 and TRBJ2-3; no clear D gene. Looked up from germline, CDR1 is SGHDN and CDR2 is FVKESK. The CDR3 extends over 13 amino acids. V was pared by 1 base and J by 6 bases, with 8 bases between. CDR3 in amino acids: CASSQATFDTQYF. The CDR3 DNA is TGTGCCAGCAGCCAAGCTACGTTTGATACGCAGTATTTT.

In nucleotides, the CDR3 is TGTGCCAGTAGTATAGCTGCGGATAGCAATCAGCCCCAGCATTTT. Protein product: CASSIAADSNQPQHF. This rearrangement joins TRBV19 to TRBJ1-5, with D hard to call. Trimming removed 1 base from V and 0 bases from J, with 7 bases in between. The CDR3 consists of 15 residues. Looked up from germline, CDR1 is LNHDA and CDR2 is SQIVND (reference sequence).

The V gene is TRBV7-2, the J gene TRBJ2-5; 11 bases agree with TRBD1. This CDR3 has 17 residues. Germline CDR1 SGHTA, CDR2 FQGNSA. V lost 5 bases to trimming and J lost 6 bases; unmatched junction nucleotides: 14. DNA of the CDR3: TGTGCCAGCAGCGCTTCTGTATCCGGGACAGGGGGAAAGACCCAGTACTTC. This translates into CASSASVSGTGGKTQYF.

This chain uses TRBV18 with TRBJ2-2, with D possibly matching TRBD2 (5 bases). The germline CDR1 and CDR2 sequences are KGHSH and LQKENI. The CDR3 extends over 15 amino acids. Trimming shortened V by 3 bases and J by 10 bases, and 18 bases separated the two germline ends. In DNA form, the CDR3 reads TGTGCCAGCTCACCTTATATAAGGAAAGCGGTGGAGCTGTTTTTT. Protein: CASSPYIRKAVELFF. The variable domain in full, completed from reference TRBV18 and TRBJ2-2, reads NAGVMQNPRHLVRRRGQEARLRCSPMKGHSHVYWYRQLPEEGLKFMVYLQKENIIDESGMPKERFSAEFPKEGPSILRIQQVVRGDSAAYFCASSPYIRKAVELFFGEGSRLTVL.

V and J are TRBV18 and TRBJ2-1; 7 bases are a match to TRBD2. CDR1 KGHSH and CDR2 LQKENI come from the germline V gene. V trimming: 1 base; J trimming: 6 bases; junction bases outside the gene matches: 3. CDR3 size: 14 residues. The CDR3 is CASSPRAGSNEQFF. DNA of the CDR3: TGTGCCAGCTCACCACGAGCGGGGAGCAATGAGCAGTTCTTC.

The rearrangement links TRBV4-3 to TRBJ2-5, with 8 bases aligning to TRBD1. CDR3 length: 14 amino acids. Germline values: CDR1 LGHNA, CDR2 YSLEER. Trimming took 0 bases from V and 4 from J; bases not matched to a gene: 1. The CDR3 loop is CASSQETGGETQYF. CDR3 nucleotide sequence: TGCGCCAGCAGCCAAGAAACAGGGGGAGAGACCCAGTACTTC.

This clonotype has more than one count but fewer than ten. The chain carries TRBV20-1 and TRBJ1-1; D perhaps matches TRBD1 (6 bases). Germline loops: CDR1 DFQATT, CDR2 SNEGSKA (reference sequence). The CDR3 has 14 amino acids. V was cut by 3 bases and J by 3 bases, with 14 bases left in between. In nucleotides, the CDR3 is TGCAGTGCTAGTATAGGGGGGCAGTACACTGAAGCTTTCTTT. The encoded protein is CSASIGGQYTEAFF.

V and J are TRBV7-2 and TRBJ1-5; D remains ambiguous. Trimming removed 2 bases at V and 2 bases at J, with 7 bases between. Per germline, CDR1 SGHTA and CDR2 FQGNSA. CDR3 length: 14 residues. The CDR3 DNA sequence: TGTGCCAGCAGCTTAAAGGGAGGCAATCAGCCCCAGCATTTT. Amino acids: CASSLKGGNQPQHF.

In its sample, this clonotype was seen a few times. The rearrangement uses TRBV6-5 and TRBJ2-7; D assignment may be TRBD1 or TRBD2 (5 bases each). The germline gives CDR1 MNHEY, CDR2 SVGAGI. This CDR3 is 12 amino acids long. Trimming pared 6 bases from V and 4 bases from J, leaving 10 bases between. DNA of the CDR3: TGTGCCAGCAGGGGAGAGGGGTACGAGCAGTACTTC. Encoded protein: CASRGEGYEQYF.

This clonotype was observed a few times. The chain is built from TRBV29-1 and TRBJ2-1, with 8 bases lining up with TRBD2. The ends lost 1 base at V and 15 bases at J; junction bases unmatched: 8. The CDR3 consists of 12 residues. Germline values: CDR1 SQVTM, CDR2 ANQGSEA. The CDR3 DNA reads TGCAGCGTTGAAGGGCCCGGGGGGGCCCCGTTCTTC. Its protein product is CSVEGPGGAPFF.

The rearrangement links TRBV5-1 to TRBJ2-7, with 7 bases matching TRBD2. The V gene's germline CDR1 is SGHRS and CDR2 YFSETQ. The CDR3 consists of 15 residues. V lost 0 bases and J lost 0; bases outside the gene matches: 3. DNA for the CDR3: TGCGCCAGCAGCTTGGCTAGCGGTACCTCCTACGAGCAGTACTTC. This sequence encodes CASSLASGTSYEQYF.

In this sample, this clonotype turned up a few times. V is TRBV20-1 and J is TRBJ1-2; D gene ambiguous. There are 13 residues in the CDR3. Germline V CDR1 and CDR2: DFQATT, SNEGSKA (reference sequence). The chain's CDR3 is CSTTVESNYGYTF. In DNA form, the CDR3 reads TGCAGCACGACCGTGGAATCTAACTATGGCTACACCTTC.

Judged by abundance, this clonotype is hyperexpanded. The CDR3 sequence is CASSPEQGARSNEQFF. CDR3 DNA: TGCGCCAGCAGCCCGGAACAGGGGGCGCGGAGCAATGAGCAGTTCTTC. The chain has TRBV5-1 and TRBJ2-1, with 9 bases aligning to TRBD1. CDR1 is SGHRS, CDR2 YFSETQ, per germline. The length of the CDR3 is 16 residues. The V and J ends lost 4 bases and 6 bases, in that order; junction bases with no gene match: 11.

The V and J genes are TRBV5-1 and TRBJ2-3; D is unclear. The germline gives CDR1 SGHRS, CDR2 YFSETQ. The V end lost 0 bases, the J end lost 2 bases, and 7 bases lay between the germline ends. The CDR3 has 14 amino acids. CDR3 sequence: CASSLADITDTQYF. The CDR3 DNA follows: TGCGCCAGCAGCTTGGCAGACATCACAGATACGCAGTATTTT.

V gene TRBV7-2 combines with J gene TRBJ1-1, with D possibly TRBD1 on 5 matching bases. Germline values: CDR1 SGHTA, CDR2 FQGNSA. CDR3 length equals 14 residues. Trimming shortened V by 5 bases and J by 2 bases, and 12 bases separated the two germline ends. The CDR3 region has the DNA TGTGCCAGCAGCGGGGGTGTTTTTAACACTGAAGCTTTCTTT. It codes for CASSGGVFNTEAFF. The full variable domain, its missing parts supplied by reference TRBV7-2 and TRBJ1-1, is GAGVSQSPSNKVTEKGKDVELRCDPISGHTALYWYRQSLGQGLEFLIYFQGNSAPDKSGLPSDRFSAERTGGSVSTLTIQRTQQEDSAVYLCASSGGVFNTEAFFGQGTRLTVV.

The CDR3 protein is CSLQVSNTGELFF. In DNA, the CDR3 is TGCAGCTTACAGGTCTCGAACACCGGGGAGCTGTTTTTT. This chain uses TRBV29-1 with TRBJ2-2; perhaps TRBD1 as D (5 bases). Germline CDR1 is SQVTM and CDR2 is ANQGSEA. CDR3 length equals 13 residues. V gave up 8 bases and J gave up 0 bases, with 10 bases separating them.

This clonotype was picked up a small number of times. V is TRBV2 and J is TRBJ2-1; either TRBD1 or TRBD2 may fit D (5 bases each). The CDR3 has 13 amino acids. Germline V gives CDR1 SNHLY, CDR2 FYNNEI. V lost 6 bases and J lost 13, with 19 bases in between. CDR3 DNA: TGTGCCAGCAGGGGGGAAGGCTGGGGTATTCAGTTCTTC. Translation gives CASRGEGWGIQFF.

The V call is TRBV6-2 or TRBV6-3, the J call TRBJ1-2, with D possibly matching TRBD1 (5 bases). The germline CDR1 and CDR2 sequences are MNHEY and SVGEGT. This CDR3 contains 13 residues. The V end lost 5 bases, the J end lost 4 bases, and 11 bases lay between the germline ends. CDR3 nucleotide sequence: TGTGCCAGCAGTCTACAGGAGAGCTATGGCTACACCTTC. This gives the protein CASSLQESYGYTF.

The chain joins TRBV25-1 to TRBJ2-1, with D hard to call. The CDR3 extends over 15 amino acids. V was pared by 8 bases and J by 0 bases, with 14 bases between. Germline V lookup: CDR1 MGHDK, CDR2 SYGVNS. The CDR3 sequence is CASSNVPSSYNEQFF. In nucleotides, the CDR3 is TGTGCCAGCTCCAATGTGCCCAGCTCCTACAATGAGCAGTTCTTC. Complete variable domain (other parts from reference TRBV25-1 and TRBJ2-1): EADIYQTPRYLVIGTGKKITLECSQTMGHDKMYWYQQDPGMELHLIHYSYGVNSTEKGDLSSESTVSRIRTEHFPLTLESARPSHTSQYLCASSNVPSSYNEQFFGPGTRLTVL.

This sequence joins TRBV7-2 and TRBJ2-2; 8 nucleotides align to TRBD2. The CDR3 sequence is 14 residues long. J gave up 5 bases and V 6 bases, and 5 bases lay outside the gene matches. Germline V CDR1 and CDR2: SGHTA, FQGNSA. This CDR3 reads CASRAGVETGELFF. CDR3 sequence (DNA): TGTGCCAGCAGAGCGGGAGTCGAGACCGGGGAGCTGTTTTTT.

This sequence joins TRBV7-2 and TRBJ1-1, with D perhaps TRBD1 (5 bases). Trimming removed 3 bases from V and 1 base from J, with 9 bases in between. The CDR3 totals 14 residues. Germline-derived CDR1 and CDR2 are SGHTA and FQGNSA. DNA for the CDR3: TGTGCCAGCAGCTTTGACAGTGGGAACACTGAAGCTTTCTTT. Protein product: CASSFDSGNTEAFF.